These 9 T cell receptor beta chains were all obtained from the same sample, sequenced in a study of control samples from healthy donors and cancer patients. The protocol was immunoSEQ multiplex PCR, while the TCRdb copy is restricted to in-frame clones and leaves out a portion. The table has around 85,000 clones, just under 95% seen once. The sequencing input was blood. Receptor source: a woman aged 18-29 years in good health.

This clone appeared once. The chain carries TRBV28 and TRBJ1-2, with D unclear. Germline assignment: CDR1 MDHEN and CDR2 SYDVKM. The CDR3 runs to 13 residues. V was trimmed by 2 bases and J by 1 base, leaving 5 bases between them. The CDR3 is CASSLTVNYGYTF. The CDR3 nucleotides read TGTGCCAGCAGTTTAACGGTTAACTATGGCTACACCTTC.

CDR3 nucleotide sequence: TGCGCCAGCAGCCTACGGGACGGTAACACTGAAGCTTTCTTT. Protein: CASSLRDGNTEAFF. The gene calls are TRBV5-1 and TRBJ1-1, with a possible D match to TRBD1 (5 bases). Germline-derived CDR1 and CDR2 are SGHRS and YFSETQ. V lost 4 bases to trimming and J lost 2 bases, with 12 bases between them. The CDR3 runs 14 residues.

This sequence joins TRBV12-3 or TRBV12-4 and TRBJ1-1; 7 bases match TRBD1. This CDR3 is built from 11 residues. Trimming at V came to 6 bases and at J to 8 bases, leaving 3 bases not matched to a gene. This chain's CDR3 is CASRVQGEAFF. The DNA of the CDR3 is TGTGCCAGCAGGGTACAGGGGGAAGCTTTCTTT.

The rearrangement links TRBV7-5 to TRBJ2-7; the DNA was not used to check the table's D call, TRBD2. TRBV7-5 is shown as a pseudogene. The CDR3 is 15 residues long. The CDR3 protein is CVRSLKGEGSYEQYF. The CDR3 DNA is TGTGTCAGAAGCTTAAAGGGGGAGGGCTCCTACGAGCAGTACTTC.

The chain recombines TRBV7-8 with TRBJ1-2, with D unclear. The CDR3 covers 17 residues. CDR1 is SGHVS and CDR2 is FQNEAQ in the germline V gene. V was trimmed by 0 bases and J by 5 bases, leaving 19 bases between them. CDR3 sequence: CASSLAISRGHTYGYTF. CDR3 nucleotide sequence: TGTGCCAGCAGCTTAGCGATCTCTCGCGGCCACACTTATGGCTACACCTTC.

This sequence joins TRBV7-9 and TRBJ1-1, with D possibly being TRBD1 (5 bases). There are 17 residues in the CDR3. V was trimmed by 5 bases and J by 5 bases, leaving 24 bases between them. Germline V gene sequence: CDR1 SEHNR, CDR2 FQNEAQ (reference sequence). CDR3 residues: CASSPRVETPKGTEAFF. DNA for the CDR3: TGTGCCAGCAGCCCGAGGGTTGAGACTCCGAAGGGGACTGAAGCTTTCTTT.

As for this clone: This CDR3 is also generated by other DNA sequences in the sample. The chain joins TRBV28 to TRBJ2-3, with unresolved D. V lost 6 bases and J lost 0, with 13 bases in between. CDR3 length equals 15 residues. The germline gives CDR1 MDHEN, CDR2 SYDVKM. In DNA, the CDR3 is TGTGCCAGCAGCTTAACGTTATATAGCACAGATACGCAGTATTTT. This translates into CASSLTLYSTDTQYF.

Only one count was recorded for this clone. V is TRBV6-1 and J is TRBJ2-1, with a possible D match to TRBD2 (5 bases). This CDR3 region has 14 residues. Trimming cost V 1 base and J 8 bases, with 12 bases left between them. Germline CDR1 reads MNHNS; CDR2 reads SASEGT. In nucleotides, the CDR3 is TGTGCCAGCAGTGAAGTTCGGGGTAGGTATGAGCAGTTCTTC. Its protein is CASSEVRGRYEQFF.

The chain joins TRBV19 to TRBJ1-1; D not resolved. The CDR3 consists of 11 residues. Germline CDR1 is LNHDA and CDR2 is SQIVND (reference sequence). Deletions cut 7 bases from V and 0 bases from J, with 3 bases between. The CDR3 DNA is TGTGCCAGTATCTTGAACACTGAAGCTTTCTTT. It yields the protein CASILNTEAFF.